A selection of T cell receptor beta chains follows, all from one sample in a study of T cell changes during pregnancy in multiple sclerosis. The table came from immunoSEQ multiplex PCR; TCRdb's copy has only in-frame clones and leaves some out. The repertoire has around 50,000 clones, just over 90% of them found once; the top ten carry roughly 0.19%. The sample here was CD4+ T cells from peripheral blood mononuclear cells, taken in the second trimester of pregnancy. The receptor set was obtained from a female donor with multiple sclerosis, enrolled in a pregnancy study. The CDR3 runs from the conserved cysteine through the conserved F or W. Each record gives: clone size, CDR3 length, D gene, V gene, J gene, CDR3 protein, CDR3 DNA. A D gene is named only where the DNA matches it firmly. Rows may omit the clone size; those that give it use once, few, many or a size class.

clone size: NA; CDR3 length: 15; D gene: TRBD1; V gene: TRBV30; J gene: TRBJ1-3; CDR3 protein: CAWSGTGARRNTIYF; CDR3 DNA: TGTGCCTGGAGTGGGACAGGGGCCAGGAGAAACACCATATATTTT
clone size: once; CDR3 length: 17; D gene: TRBD1; V gene: TRBV27; J gene: TRBJ2-3; CDR3 protein: CASSGWAGQGFTDTQYF; CDR3 DNA: TGTGCCAGCAGTGGCTGGGCGGGACAGGGATTCACAGATACGCAGTATTTT
clone size: NA; CDR3 length: 14; D gene: TRBD1; V gene: TRBV30; J gene: TRBJ1-3; CDR3 protein: CAWSVQGAVNTIYF; CDR3 DNA: TGTGCCTGGAGTGTACAGGGGGCTGTAAACACCATATATTTT
clone size: NA; CDR3 length: 17; D gene: TRBD1; V gene: TRBV4-1; J gene: TRBJ2-2; CDR3 protein: CASSQSPGQGGLGELFF; CDR3 DNA: TGCGCCAGCAGCCAATCTCCGGGACAGGGAGGTCTCGGGGAGCTGTTTTTT
clone size: NA; CDR3 length: 14; D gene: NA; V gene: TRBV5-1; J gene: TRBJ2-5; CDR3 protein: CASSLLQVQETQYF; CDR3 DNA: TGCGCCAGCAGCTTATTACAGGTACAAGAGACCCAGTACTTC
clone size: NA; CDR3 length: 13; D gene: NA; V gene: TRBV19; J gene: TRBJ2-1; CDR3 protein: CASSTGPYNEQFF; CDR3 DNA: TGTGCCAGTAGCACAGGGCCCTACAATGAGCAGTTCTTC
clone size: NA; CDR3 length: 14; D gene: NA; V gene: TRBV27; J gene: TRBJ1-2; CDR3 protein: CASSFLGTGEGYTF; CDR3 DNA: TGTGCCAGCAGTTTCCTCGGGACGGGAGAGGGCTACACCTTC
clone size: NA; CDR3 length: 23; D gene: TRBD2; V gene: TRBV15; J gene: TRBJ2-7; CDR3 protein: CATSRERGDTLWGLAGGAYEQYF; CDR3 DNA: TGTGCCACCAGCAGAGAGAGAGGGGACACCCTCTGGGGACTAGCGGGAGGCGCCTACGAGCAGTACTTC
clone size: NA; CDR3 length: 17; D gene: NA; V gene: TRBV9; J gene: TRBJ2-6; CDR3 protein: CASSVGLARSGANVLTF; CDR3 DNA: TGTGCCAGCAGCGTAGGCCTAGCGCGTTCTGGGGCCAACGTCCTGACTTTC
clone size: once; CDR3 length: 17; D gene: TRBD1; V gene: TRBV9; J gene: TRBJ2-3; CDR3 protein: CASSPLPGQGVIDTQYF; CDR3 DNA: TGTGCCAGCAGCCCCCTACCGGGACAGGGGGTTATAGATACGCAGTATTTT
clone size: once; CDR3 length: 15; D gene: TRBD2; V gene: TRBV5-1; J gene: TRBJ2-3; CDR3 protein: CASSLAASGGAAQYF; CDR3 DNA: TGCGCCAGCAGCTTGGCTGCTAGCGGGGGGGCTGCGCAGTATTTT
clone size: NA; CDR3 length: 19; D gene: NA; V gene: TRBV6-4; J gene: TRBJ1-2; CDR3 protein: CASNAHGIDRKNPNYGYTF; CDR3 DNA: TGTGCCAGCAACGCCCATGGAATAGACAGGAAAAACCCTAACTATGGCTACACCTTC
clone size: NA; CDR3 length: 16; D gene: NA; V gene: TRBV6-1; J gene: TRBJ1-6; CDR3 protein: CASSGSVSQGNSPLHF; CDR3 DNA: TGTGCCAGCAGTGGGAGTGTGTCCCAGGGTAATTCACCCCTCCACTTT
clone size: NA; CDR3 length: 15; D gene: TRBD1; V gene: TRBV6-1; J gene: TRBJ1-4; CDR3 protein: CASCLRQGTNEKLFF; CDR3 DNA: TGTGCCAGCTGCCTGCGACAGGGCACTAATGAAAAACTGTTTTTT
clone size: NA; CDR3 length: 13; D gene: TRBD1; V gene: TRBV2; J gene: TRBJ2-7; CDR3 protein: CASSAGQGGEQYF; CDR3 DNA: TGTGCCAGCAGTGCCGGACAGGGGGGTGAGCAGTACTTC
clone size: NA; CDR3 length: 16; D gene: NA; V gene: TRBV21-1; J gene: TRBJ1-5; CDR3 protein: CASTRQVEFGNQPQHF; CDR3 DNA: TGTGCCAGCACCCGACAGGTAGAATTTGGCAATCAGCCCCAGCATTTT
clone size: NA; CDR3 length: 15; D gene: NA; V gene: TRBV19; J gene: TRBJ1-5; CDR3 protein: CASSIRGNSNQPQHF; CDR3 DNA: TGTGCCAGTAGTATTCGGGGGAATAGCAATCAGCCCCAGCATTTT
clone size: NA; CDR3 length: 16; D gene: TRBD2; V gene: TRBV5-1; J gene: TRBJ2-5; CDR3 protein: CASSGGTSGRPETQYF; CDR3 DNA: TGCGCCAGCAGCGGGGGGACTAGCGGGAGGCCTGAGACCCAGTACTTC
clone size: NA; CDR3 length: 13; D gene: NA; V gene: TRBV6-5; J gene: TRBJ1-1; CDR3 protein: CASRRTANTEAFF; CDR3 DNA: TGTGCCAGCAGACGGACAGCGAACACTGAAGCTTTCTTT
clone size: NA; CDR3 length: 17; D gene: NA; V gene: TRBV9; J gene: TRBJ1-1; CDR3 protein: CASSVAKTPGGNTEAFF; CDR3 DNA: TGTGCCAGCAGCGTAGCTAAGACTCCAGGAGGGAACACTGAAGCTTTCTTT
clone size: NA; CDR3 length: 14; D gene: NA; V gene: TRBV28; J gene: TRBJ2-7; CDR3 protein: CASSPRRGSHEQYF; CDR3 DNA: TGTGCCAGCAGCCCACGTCGAGGGTCCCACGAGCAGTACTTC
clone size: NA; CDR3 length: 13; D gene: NA; V gene: TRBV12-5; J gene: TRBJ1-1; CDR3 protein: CASGPPQDTEAFF; CDR3 DNA: TGTGCTAGTGGTCCGCCCCAGGACACTGAAGCTTTCTTT
clone size: NA; CDR3 length: 13; D gene: NA; V gene: TRBV5-1; J gene: TRBJ2-1; CDR3 protein: CASSLDFRNEQFF; CDR3 DNA: TGCGCCAGCAGCTTGGACTTCAGGAATGAGCAGTTCTTC
clone size: NA; CDR3 length: 13; D gene: NA; V gene: TRBV6-1; J gene: TRBJ2-7; CDR3 protein: CASSESPGNEQYF; CDR3 DNA: TGTGCCAGCAGTGAATCCCCGGGTAACGAGCAGTACTTC
clone size: NA; CDR3 length: 14; D gene: TRBD1; V gene: TRBV28; J gene: TRBJ1-4; CDR3 protein: CASSLRDSNEKLFF; CDR3 DNA: TGTGCCAGCAGTTTACGGGACAGTAATGAAAAACTGTTTTTT
clone size: NA; CDR3 length: 14; D gene: NA; V gene: TRBV5-1; J gene: TRBJ2-3; CDR3 protein: CASSVQPGTDTQYF; CDR3 DNA: TGCGCCAGCAGTGTACAGCCCGGCACAGATACGCAGTATTTT
clone size: NA; CDR3 length: 14; D gene: NA; V gene: TRBV18; J gene: TRBJ1-1; CDR3 protein: CASQRGAENTEAFF; CDR3 DNA: TGTGCCAGCCAACGGGGGGCGGAGAACACTGAAGCTTTCTTT
clone size: NA; CDR3 length: 11; D gene: NA; V gene: TRBV7-9; J gene: TRBJ2-7; CDR3 protein: CASSLEYEWYF; CDR3 DNA: TGTGCCAGCAGCTTAGAGTATGAGTGGTACTTC
clone size: NA; CDR3 length: 13; D gene: NA; V gene: TRBV18; J gene: TRBJ2-3; CDR3 protein: CASSPIAADTQYF; CDR3 DNA: TGTGCCAGCTCACCTATAGCGGCAGATACGCAGTATTTT
clone size: NA; CDR3 length: 14; D gene: NA; V gene: TRBV13; J gene: TRBJ1-4; CDR3 protein: CASSPLGAEEKLFF; CDR3 DNA: TGTGCCAGCAGCCCCCTGGGGGCGGAGGAAAAACTGTTTTTT
clone size: NA; CDR3 length: 17; D gene: NA; V gene: TRBV29-1; J gene: TRBJ2-1; CDR3 protein: CSVKSSAGRQTYNEQFF; CDR3 DNA: TGCAGCGTTAAGTCCTCAGCGGGTCGACAGACCTACAATGAGCAGTTCTTC
clone size: NA; CDR3 length: 13; D gene: NA; V gene: TRBV15; J gene: TRBJ1-1; CDR3 protein: CATSREQGRGAFF; CDR3 DNA: TGTGCCACCAGCAGAGAACAGGGAAGAGGGGCTTTCTTT
clone size: NA; CDR3 length: 13; D gene: NA; V gene: TRBV7-3; J gene: TRBJ1-5; CDR3 protein: CASSLGGGRPQHF; CDR3 DNA: TGTGCCAGCAGCTTGGGAGGGGGGAGACCCCAGCATTTT
clone size: NA; CDR3 length: 17; D gene: TRBD1; V gene: TRBV13; J gene: TRBJ2-1; CDR3 protein: CASSSYSQGKPHIEQFF; CDR3 DNA: TGTGCCAGCAGCTCCTACTCACAGGGGAAGCCGCACATTGAGCAGTTCTTC
clone size: NA; CDR3 length: 13; D gene: NA; V gene: TRBV19; J gene: TRBJ1-6; CDR3 protein: CASGKEYNSPLHF; CDR3 DNA: TGTGCCAGTGGCAAGGAGTATAATTCACCCCTCCACTTT
clone size: NA; CDR3 length: 16; D gene: NA; V gene: TRBV28; J gene: TRBJ2-6; CDR3 protein: CASSLQGYSGANVLTF; CDR3 DNA: TGTGCCAGCAGTTTGCAGGGCTACTCTGGGGCCAACGTCCTGACTTTC
clone size: NA; CDR3 length: 14; D gene: TRBD2; V gene: TRBV19; J gene: TRBJ2-1; CDR3 protein: CASRILAGYNEQFF; CDR3 DNA: TGTGCCAGCCGCATACTAGCGGGTTACAATGAGCAGTTCTTC
clone size: few; CDR3 length: 16; D gene: NA; V gene: TRBV4-1; J gene: TRBJ1-1; CDR3 protein: CASSQDGPQGWTEAFF; CDR3 DNA: TGCGCCAGCAGCCAAGATGGCCCCCAGGGGTGGACTGAAGCTTTCTTT
clone size: NA; CDR3 length: 16; D gene: TRBD1; V gene: TRBV7-2; J gene: TRBJ2-2; CDR3 protein: CASSYSGTGNTGELFF; CDR3 DNA: TGTGCCAGCAGCTATTCCGGGACAGGGAACACCGGGGAGCTGTTTTTT
clone size: NA; CDR3 length: 15; D gene: NA; V gene: TRBV6-5; J gene: TRBJ2-7; CDR3 protein: CASSSLPVQGGEQYF; CDR3 DNA: TGTGCCAGCAGTTCCCTCCCCGTACAGGGTGGCGAGCAGTACTTC
clone size: NA; CDR3 length: 16; D gene: TRBD2; V gene: TRBV7-6; J gene: TRBJ2-1; CDR3 protein: CASSLVGGDYYNEQFF; CDR3 DNA: TGTGCCAGCAGCTTAGTAGGTGGGGACTACTACAATGAGCAGTTCTTC
clone size: NA; CDR3 length: 17; D gene: TRBD1; V gene: TRBV25-1; J gene: TRBJ2-2; CDR3 protein: CASSTPTPGQQTGELFF; CDR3 DNA: TGTGCCAGCAGTACCCCTACTCCGGGACAGCAAACCGGGGAGCTGTTTTTT
clone size: NA; CDR3 length: 17; D gene: TRBD1; V gene: TRBV15; J gene: TRBJ2-3; CDR3 protein: CATSRTAGGDRTDTQYF; CDR3 DNA: TGTGCCACCAGCAGGACGGCAGGGGGTGATCGAACAGATACGCAGTATTTT
clone size: NA; CDR3 length: 17; D gene: TRBD1; V gene: TRBV27; J gene: TRBJ1-1; CDR3 protein: CASSLNRGGTGGTEAFF; CDR3 DNA: TGTGCCAGCAGTTTAAATCGCGGTGGGACAGGGGGCACTGAAGCTTTCTTT
clone size: NA; CDR3 length: 15; D gene: NA; V gene: TRBV6-1; J gene: TRBJ1-1; CDR3 protein: CASSTSPGSNTEAFF; CDR3 DNA: TGTGCCAGCAGTACATCTCCGGGGTCGAACACTGAAGCTTTCTTT
clone size: NA; CDR3 length: 15; D gene: TRBD1; V gene: TRBV19; J gene: TRBJ2-1; CDR3 protein: CASSGGQGAWNEQFF; CDR3 DNA: TGTGCCAGTAGTGGAGGACAGGGGGCTTGGAATGAGCAGTTCTTC
clone size: NA; CDR3 length: 15; D gene: NA; V gene: TRBV6-5; J gene: TRBJ2-1; CDR3 protein: CASSGTVWAYNEQFF; CDR3 DNA: TGTGCCAGCAGTGGAACAGTTTGGGCCTACAATGAGCAGTTCTTC
clone size: NA; CDR3 length: 15; D gene: NA; V gene: TRBV7-9; J gene: TRBJ1-4; CDR3 protein: CASSSAGGENEKLFF; CDR3 DNA: TGTGCCAGCAGCTCCGCCGGAGGGGAGAATGAAAAACTGTTTTTT
clone size: NA; CDR3 length: 16; D gene: TRBD1; V gene: TRBV28; J gene: TRBJ2-6; CDR3 protein: CASSFDRVDRANVLTF; CDR3 DNA: TGTGCCAGCAGTTTCGACAGGGTAGACAGGGCCAACGTCCTGACTTTC
clone size: NA; CDR3 length: 14; D gene: TRBD2; V gene: TRBV7-7; J gene: TRBJ2-1; CDR3 protein: CASSPSGGYNEQFF; CDR3 DNA: TGTGCCAGCAGCCCAAGCGGGGGCTACAATGAGCAGTTCTTC
clone size: once; CDR3 length: 17; D gene: TRBD2; V gene: TRBV10-3; J gene: TRBJ2-1; CDR3 protein: CAISGTTTSGRYNEQFF; CDR3 DNA: TGTGCCATCAGTGGGACCACAACTAGCGGGAGGTACAATGAGCAGTTCTTC
clone size: NA; CDR3 length: 16; D gene: NA; V gene: TRBV7-2; J gene: TRBJ2-1; CDR3 protein: CASSFRRGALEDEQFF; CDR3 DNA: TGTGCCAGCAGCTTCCGCCGGGGGGCTCTTGAAGATGAGCAGTTCTTC
clone size: NA; CDR3 length: 12; D gene: NA; V gene: TRBV13; J gene: TRBJ2-1; CDR3 protein: CASSPGWSEQFF; CDR3 DNA: TGTGCCAGCAGCCCCGGTTGGAGTGAGCAGTTCTTC
clone size: NA; CDR3 length: 17; D gene: TRBD2; V gene: TRBV28; J gene: TRBJ2-7; CDR3 protein: CASSSGTSGRGGYEQYF; CDR3 DNA: TGTGCCAGCAGTTCGGGAACAAGCGGGAGGGGCGGCTACGAGCAGTACTTC
clone size: NA; CDR3 length: 15; D gene: NA; V gene: TRBV30; J gene: TRBJ1-6; CDR3 protein: CAYTSIGQNNSPLHF; CDR3 DNA: TGTGCCTACACCTCGATTGGACAAAATAATTCACCCCTCCACTTT